This T cell receptor (beta chain) was profiled in a study of blood T cell repertoires in COVID-19. Study-wide background: Some COVID-19 samples were acute and others convalescent; all came from the United States, Italy and Spain. The analysed material was cDNA or gDNA that came from T cells, B-cell-depleted T cells, or PBMCs.

How the authors handled the data: Estimated nucleated cell counts came from reference gene primer amplification. TCRdb's copy holds only in-frame clones and misses some; the assay was immunoSEQ multiplex PCR. The DNA gave D and trimming, while V, J and clone size come from that table. The sample carries 110,000 or so clones, 85% recorded once. V was cut by 11 bases and J by 4 bases, with 7 bases left in between. Per germline, CDR1 LNHDA and CDR2 SQIVND (reference sequence). The CDR3 loop spans 10 amino acids. The chain combines TRBV19 with TRBJ2-3; tentatively, D is TRBD1 (5 bases). This clonotype was obtained from a human donor in a cohort sampled during active COVID-19. Sequenced: peripheral blood. The CDR3 loop reads CAPGSDTQYF. The DNA for the CDR3 is TGTGCCCCAGGGTCAGATACGCAGTATTTT.